What follows are 19 T cell receptor beta chains derived from one specimen sequenced in a study of T cell repertoires in cytomegalovirus infection. Via MiXCR, TCRdb re-called the reads, giving one row per CDR3 protein. Among around 450,000 distinct CDR3 sequences listed, about 11% were seen once. What was sequenced was PBMCs. These receptor sequences come from a human donor in good health (CMV status not recorded). Some clones in this sample may be carry-over from other donors' samples.

Many counts were recorded for this clonotype. The chain joins TRBV7-2 to TRBJ2-5, with TRBD1 as a possible D gene (5 bases). The CDR3 sequence is 16 residues long. Trimming took 1 base from V and 5 from J, leaving 17 bases between them. The V gene's germline CDR1 is SGHTA and CDR2 FQGNSA. For the CDR3, the DNA is TGTGCCAGCAGCTTAGGTCCTCTGGGGCTGGGGGAGACCCAGTACTTC. Amino acids: CASSLGPLGLGETQYF. Drawing the rest from reference TRBV7-2 and TRBJ2-5, the complete variable domain is GAGVSQSPSNKVTEKGKDVELRCDPISGHTALYWYRQSLGQGLEFLIYFQGNSAPDKSGLPSDRFSAERTGGSVSTLTIQRTQQEDSAVYLCASSLGPLGLGETQYFGPGTRLLVL.

This clonotype has ten or more counts. The genes are TRBV6-1 and TRBJ1-2; D unresolved. The germline CDR1 and CDR2 sequences are MNHNS and SASEGT. The CDR3 is made up of 15 amino acids. Between the trimmed V and J ends, which lost 3 bases and 2 bases, there was a span of 13 bases. The DNA for the CDR3 is TGTGCCAGCAGTGACGTCCGCATCAGGAACTATGGCTACACCTTC. This encodes CASSDVRIRNYGYTF.

In its sample, this clonotype was seen many times. The V call is TRBV23-1, the J call TRBJ2-7; D unclear. TRBV23-1 qualifies as an ORF whose function is uncertain. The length of the CDR3 is 15 residues. Trimming shortened V by 5 bases and J by 0 bases, and 14 bases separated the two germline ends. The CDR3 here is CASSLYLRSSYEQYF. CDR3 DNA: TGCGCCAGCAGTTTATATCTTAGGAGCTCCTACGAGCAGTACTTC.

This clonotype was observed at least ten times. The chain joins TRBV14 to TRBJ2-1, with TRBD1 matching 9 bases. CDR3 length equals 16 residues. J lost 7 bases, V lost 4 bases, and 11 bases had no gene match. Germline V gene lookup returns CDR1 SGHDN and CDR2 FVKESK. The CDR3 reads CASSLAGTGKNNEQFF. The DNA of the CDR3 is TGTGCCAGCAGCCTTGCCGGGACAGGGAAAAATAATGAGCAGTTCTTC.

This clonotype has a count of ten or more. The chain is built from TRBV7-2 and TRBJ2-7; D is tentatively TRBD1 or TRBD2 (5 bases each). V lost 4 bases and J 3 bases, leaving 13 bases between the germline ends. Germline V lookup: CDR1 SGHTA, CDR2 FQGNSA. This CDR3 is 14 amino acids long. The CDR3 protein is CASSSRDGIYEQYF. The CDR3 DNA follows: TGTGCCAGCAGCTCCCGGGACGGGATCTACGAGCAGTACTTC.

There are many counts of this clonotype. The V call is TRBV27, the J call TRBJ2-7; 8 nucleotides align to TRBD2. The CDR3 covers 14 residues. V lost 1 base and J lost 6; bases outside the gene matches: 5. From germline, CDR1 is MNHEY and CDR2 SMNVEV (reference sequence). The CDR3 loop is CASSLLTGGPEQYF. CDR3 DNA sequence: TGTGCCAGCAGTTTATTGACGGGAGGGCCCGAGCAGTACTTC.

The table lists this clonotype with many counts. The genes are TRBV28 and TRBJ1-5; D gene uncertain. This CDR3 comprises 15 residues. In germline, CDR1 is MDHEN, CDR2 SYDVKM. The V gene lost 3 bases and the J gene lost 1 base, with 10 bases spanning the gap. The CDR3 bases are TGTGCCAGCAGTTTCCCCCCGTACAGCAATCAGCCCCAGCATTTT. Encoded protein: CASSFPPYSNQPQHF.

This clonotype was observed many times. The V gene is TRBV12-3 or TRBV12-4, the J gene TRBJ2-2, with D uncertain. Trimming pared 0 bases from V and 0 bases from J, leaving 8 bases between. There are 16 residues in the CDR3. CDR3 sequence reads: CASSLAWGANTGELFF. CDR3 bases: TGTGCCAGCAGTTTAGCGTGGGGTGCGAACACCGGGGAGCTGTTTTTT.

The rearrangement joins TRBV20-1 to TRBJ2-7; no clear D gene. V was shortened by 0 bases and J by 6 bases, with 9 bases between the two germline ends. The germline V gene encodes CDR1 DFQATT and CDR2 SNEGSKA (reference sequence). The CDR3 has 12 residues. DNA for the CDR3: TGCAGTGCTAGAGATTTGTCTACCGAGCAGTACTTC. This translates into CSARDLSTEQYF.

This clonotype was counted a few times. The chain couples TRBV29-1 to TRBJ2-5; TRBD1 is a possible D gene (6 bases). The CDR3 totals 14 residues. Germline loops: CDR1 SQVTM, CDR2 ANQGSEA. Trimming removed 3 bases from V and 3 bases from J, with 14 bases in between. CDR3 nucleotide sequence: TGCAGCGTTGACGCGGACAGATGGGAAGAGACCCAGTACTTC. It codes for CSVDADRWEETQYF. The whole variable domain, remainder taken from reference TRBV29-1 and TRBJ2-5, is SAVISQKPSRDICQRGTSLTIQCQVDSQVTMMFWYRQQPGQSLTLIATANQGSEATYESGFVIDKFPISRPNLTFSTLTVSNMSPEDSSIYLCSVDADRWEETQYFGPGTRLLVL.

Note on this clonotype: A read error is possible here, since a much larger clone lies one base away. The V gene is TRBV28, the J gene TRBJ2-5; D gene unclear. In germline, CDR1 is MDHEN, CDR2 SYDVKM. The CDR3 totals 11 residues. CDR3 in amino acids: CASRKQETQCF. In DNA form, the CDR3 reads TGTGCCAGCAGAAAACAAGAGACCCAGTGCTTC.

This clonotype came up many times. The chain couples TRBV6-4 to TRBJ2-3, with D tentatively TRBD2 (6 bases). The CDR3 extends over 19 amino acids. V lost 2 bases and J lost 3, with 24 bases in between. The V gene's germline CDR1 is MRHNA and CDR2 SNTAGT. CDR3 DNA: TGTGCCAGCAGTGACGGACTACTAGGATTGGGCATTGTGACAGATACGCAGTATTTT. It is translated as CASSDGLLGLGIVTDTQYF.

There are a few counts of this clonotype. This chain links TRBV4-1 with TRBJ1-1, with a weak D call TRBD1 (5 bases). CDR1 is MGHRA and CDR2 is YSYEKL in the germline V gene. CDR3 size: 15 residues. The ends were cut back, 0 bases at V and 5 bases at J, with 13 bases in the middle. The CDR3 sequence: CASSQDRKGWTEAFF. CDR3 DNA: TGCGCCAGCAGCCAAGATCGGAAGGGGTGGACTGAAGCTTTCTTT.

This clonotype was found many times. This chain uses TRBV20-1 with TRBJ2-1, with D hard to call. The ends were cut back, 0 bases at V and 5 bases at J, with 14 bases in the middle. This CDR3 has 15 residues. CDR1 is DFQATT, CDR2 SNEGSKA, per germline (reference sequence). In nucleotides, the CDR3 is TGCAGTGCTAGAGATCGTATACTACCTAACAATGAGCAGTTCTTC. Amino acids: CSARDRILPNNEQFF.

This clonotype was recorded at least ten times. The genes are TRBV7-9 and TRBJ2-7, with a possible D match to TRBD2 (5 bases). The CDR3 is 14 residues long. Germline V gene data show CDR1 as SEHNR and CDR2 as FQNEAQ (reference sequence). V was pared by 3 bases and J by 0 bases, with 9 bases between. CDR3 sequence (DNA): TGTGCCAGCAGCTTCTCCGGGATCTCCTACGAGCAGTACTTC. This gives the protein CASSFSGISYEQYF. The variable domain in full, completed from reference TRBV7-9 and TRBJ2-7, reads DTGVSQNPRHKITKRGQNVTFRCDPISEHNRLYWYRQTLGQGPEFLTYFQNEAQLEKSRLLSDRFSAERPKGSFSTLEIQRTEQGDSAMYLCASSFSGISYEQYFGPGTRLTVT.

This clonotype was recorded at least ten times. This chain uses TRBV11-2 with TRBJ1-3, with 9 bases identical to TRBD1. The trim removed 2 bases at V and 4 bases at J, leaving 12 bases unmatched. The CDR3 is made up of 18 amino acids. Germline values: CDR1 SGHAT, CDR2 FQNNGV. CDR3: CASSLWDRELRVGNTIYF. DNA of the CDR3: TGTGCCAGCAGCTTATGGGACAGGGAACTGCGAGTGGGAAACACCATATATTTT.

Ten or more counts support this clonotype. The chain joins TRBV2 to TRBJ2-7, with 8 bases that match TRBD2. With V trimmed by 5 bases and J by 2 bases, 2 bases remained unmatched. The CDR3 loop spans 13 amino acids. The V gene's germline CDR1 is SNHLY and CDR2 FYNNEI. The CDR3 DNA follows: TGTGCCAGCAGTCGGGAGGGGGCCTACGAGCAGTACTTC. Protein sequence: CASSREGAYEQYF.

The table lists this clonotype with many counts. The chain carries TRBV7-3 and TRBJ2-1; no clear D gene. Per germline, CDR1 SGHTA and CDR2 FQGTGA. The CDR3 has 16 amino acids. V shed 5 bases and J shed 5 bases, with 19 bases lying between them. The CDR3 coding sequence is TGTGCCAGCAGCCCTAATCCCCTAGGAGTGAACAATGAGCAGTTCTTC. It yields the protein CASSPNPLGVNNEQFF.

This clonotype was picked up many times. Compared with germline, one end of the junction differs, possibly owing to a read error. The chain employs TRBV7-6 and TRBJ1-2; D possibly corresponds to TRBD1 (6 bases). The germline V gene has CDR1 SGHVS and CDR2 FNYEAQ. The CDR3 totals 13 residues. CDR3 sequence reads: CASSFAWTEAFYF. CDR3 bases: TGTGCCAGCAGCTTTGCCTGGACAGAGGCCTTTTACTTC. Full variable domain (rest looked up from reference TRBV7-6 and TRBJ1-2): GAGVSQSPRYKVTKRGQDVALRCDPISGHVSLYWYRQALGQGPEFLTYFNYEAQQDKSGLPNDRFSAERPEGSISTLTIQRTEQRDSAMYRCASSFAWTEAFYFGSGTRLTVV.